Sequencing of this TCR beta chain was carried out in a study of sequential checkpoint blockade in melanoma. Libraries were prepared by immunoSEQ multiplex PCR; TCRdb keeps only in-frame clonotypes and omits some of them. The sample lists some 40,000 clones; 70% to 90% were seen once. This clone was picked up one time. The CDR3 is made up of 15 amino acids. Germline lookup yields CDR1 ENHRY and CDR2 SYGVKD. Trimming cost V 7 bases and J 2 bases; bases outside gene matches: 6. Treatment specified: randomized to nivolumab then ipilimumab (arm A) or the reverse (arm B). PBMC sorting kept live CD3+CD8+ cells without CD19 or CD56.

V usage is TRBV10-3 and J usage is TRBJ1-3; 9 nucleotides agree with TRBD1. This TCR was recovered from a human donor with melanoma. This material consisted of CD8+ T cells sorted from blood (inferred from file names), taken from a patient given nivolumab and ipilimumab in sequence. CDR3 in amino acids: CAITEDRGTGNTIYF. CDR3 DNA: TGTGCCATCACCGAGGACAGGGGAACTGGAAACACCATATATTTT.